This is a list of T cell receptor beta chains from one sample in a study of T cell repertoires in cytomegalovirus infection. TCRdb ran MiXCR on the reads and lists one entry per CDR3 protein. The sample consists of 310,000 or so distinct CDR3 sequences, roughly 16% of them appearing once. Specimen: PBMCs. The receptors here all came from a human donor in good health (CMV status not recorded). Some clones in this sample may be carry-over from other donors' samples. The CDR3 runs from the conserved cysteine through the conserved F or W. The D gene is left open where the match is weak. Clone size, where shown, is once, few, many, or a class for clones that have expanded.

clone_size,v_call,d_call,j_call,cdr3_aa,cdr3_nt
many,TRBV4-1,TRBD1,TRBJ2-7,CASSQGEARGRGSYEQYF,TGCGCCAGCAGCCAAGGAGAGGCCCGAGGCAGGGGGTCCTACGAGCAGTACTTC
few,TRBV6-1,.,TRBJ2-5,CASFTSGVEGTQYF,TGTGCCAGCTTTACTTCAGGCGTCGAGGGGACCCAGTACTTC
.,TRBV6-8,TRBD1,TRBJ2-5,CASRMGQERWETQYF,TGTGCCAGCAGAATGGGACAGGAAAGGTGGGAGACCCAGTACTTC
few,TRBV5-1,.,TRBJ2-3,CASSFGLNGIDTQYF,TGCGCCAGCAGCTTCGGACTAAACGGGATAGATACGCAGTATTTT
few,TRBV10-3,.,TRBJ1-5,CAISQGGGRINSNQPQHF,TGTGCCATCAGTCAAGGGGGAGGGAGAATTAATAGCAATCAGCCCCAGCATTTT
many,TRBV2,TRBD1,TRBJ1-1,CASSEGQGGTEAFF,TGTGCCAGCAGTGAGGGGCAGGGGGGAACTGAAGCTTTCTTT
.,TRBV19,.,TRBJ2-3,CASSRSSTQQWGSSTDTQYF,TGTGCCAGTTCGCGATCATCGACCCAACAATGGGGGTCTAGCACAGATACGCAGTATTTT
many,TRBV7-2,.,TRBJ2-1,CASSLSSGTTYNEQFF,TGTGCCAGCAGCTTATCGTCAGGCACCACCTACAATGAGCAGTTCTTC
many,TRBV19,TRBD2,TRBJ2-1,CASRNSGGYNEQFF,TGTGCCAGTAGAAACAGCGGGGGGTACAATGAGCAGTTCTTC
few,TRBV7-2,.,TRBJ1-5,CASTHDGYSNQPQHF,TGTGCCAGCACCCACGACGGTTATAGCAATCAGCCCCAGCATTTT
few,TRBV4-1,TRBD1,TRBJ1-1,CASSQTGGPNLLNTEAFF,TGCGCCAGCAGCCAAACAGGGGGCCCGAACCTATTAAACACTGAAGCTTTCTTT
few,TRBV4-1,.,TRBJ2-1,CASSQDRQGWDEQFF,TGCGCCAGCAGCCAAGATCGCCAGGGGTGGGATGAGCAGTTCTTC
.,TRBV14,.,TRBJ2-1,CASSQDELSEQFF,TGTGCCAGCAGCCAAGATGAGCTCAGTGAGCAGTTCTTC
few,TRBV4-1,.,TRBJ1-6,CASSQPQRDSPLHF,TGCGCCAGCAGCCAACCCCAGAGAGATTCACCCCTCCACTTT
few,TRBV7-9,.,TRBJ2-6,CASSLSGAGGANVLTF,TGTGCCAGCAGCTTATCAGGGGCCGGTGGGGCCAACGTCCTGACTTTC
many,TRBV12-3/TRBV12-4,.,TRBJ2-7,CASSAGQTVSYEQYF,TGTGCCAGCAGTGCGGGACAGACCGTCTCATACGAGCAGTACTTC
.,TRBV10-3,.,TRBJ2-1,CAISDQTNEQFF,TGTGCCATCAGTGACCAGACCAATGAGCAGTTCTTC
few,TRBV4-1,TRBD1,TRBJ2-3,CASSQVRGRADTQYF,TGCGCCAGCAGCCAAGTCAGGGGGCGAGCGGATACGCAGTATTTT
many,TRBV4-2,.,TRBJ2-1,CASSRVTLEEQFF,TGTGCCAGCAGCCGGGTCACACTGGAGGAGCAGTTCTTC
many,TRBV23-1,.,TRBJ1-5,CASSQGGYQPQHF,TGCGCCAGCAGTCAAGGGGGGTATCAGCCCCAGCATTTT
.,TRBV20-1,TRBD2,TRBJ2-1,CSAGAGGYNEQFF,TGCAGTGCAGGGGCGGGGGGCTACAATGAGCAGTTCTTC
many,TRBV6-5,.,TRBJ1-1,CASSRSYTPMNTEAFF,TGTGCCAGCAGCCGAAGTTACACACCGATGAACACTGAAGCTTTCTTT
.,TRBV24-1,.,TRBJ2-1,CATSDWGADEQFF,TGTGCCACCAGTGATTGGGGGGCGGATGAGCAGTTCTTC
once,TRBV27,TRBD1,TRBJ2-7,CASRPGTGYEQYF,TGTGCCAGCAGACCCGGGACAGGGTACGAGCAGTACTTC
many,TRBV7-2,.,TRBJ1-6,CASSLAQRSSYNSPLHF,TGTGCCAGCAGCTTAGCGCAAAGGAGCTCCTATAATTCACCCCTCCACTTT
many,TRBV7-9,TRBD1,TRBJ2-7,CASSLMGQNDYEQYF,TGTGCCAGCAGCTTAATGGGACAGAATGACTACGAGCAGTACTTC
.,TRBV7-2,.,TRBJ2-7,CASSLSRGAHYEQYF,TGTGCCAGCAGCTTGTCGAGGGGGGCCCACTACGAGCAGTACTTC
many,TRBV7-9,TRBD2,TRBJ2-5,CASSRSGGRETQYF,TGTGCCAGCAGCCGATCGGGGGGGAGAGAGACCCAGTACTTC
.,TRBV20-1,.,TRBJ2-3,CSALKRATSTDTQYF,TGCAGTGCCCTAAAGCGGGCGACTAGCACAGATACGCAGTATTTT
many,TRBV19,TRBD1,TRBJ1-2,CASSISGGQGVYGYTF,TGTGCCAGTAGTATTTCCGGAGGGCAGGGGGTTTACGGCTACACCTTC
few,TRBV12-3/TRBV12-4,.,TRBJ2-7,CASSWTDVSYEQYF,TGTGCCAGCAGTTGGACGGATGTTTCCTACGAGCAGTACTTC
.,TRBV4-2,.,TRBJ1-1,CASSSYLRGGAADTEAFF,TGTGCCAGCAGCTCTTATCTAAGGGGGGGTGCGGCGGACACTGAAGCTTTCTTT
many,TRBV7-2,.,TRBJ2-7,CASSSRQGGSSYEQYF,TGTGCCAGCAGCAGCCGACAGGGAGGTAGCTCCTACGAGCAGTACTTC
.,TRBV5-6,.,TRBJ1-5,CASSLGPGSGQPQHF,TGTGCCAGCAGCTTGGGGCCCGGGTCGGGGCAGCCCCAGCATTTT
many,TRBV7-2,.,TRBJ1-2,CASSQSNYGYTF,TGTGCCAGCAGCCAGTCCAACTATGGCTACACCTTC
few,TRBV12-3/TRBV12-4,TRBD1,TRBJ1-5,CASSLITGDQPQHF,TGTGCCAGCAGTTTAATAACAGGGGATCAGCCCCAGCATTTT
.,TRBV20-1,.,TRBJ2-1,CSARPVYNEQFF,TGCAGTGCTAGACCTGTTTACAATGAGCAGTTCTTC
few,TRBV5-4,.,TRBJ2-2,CASSIGTQVNTGELFF,TGTGCCAGCAGCATCGGGACACAGGTTAATACCGGGGAGCTGTTTTTT